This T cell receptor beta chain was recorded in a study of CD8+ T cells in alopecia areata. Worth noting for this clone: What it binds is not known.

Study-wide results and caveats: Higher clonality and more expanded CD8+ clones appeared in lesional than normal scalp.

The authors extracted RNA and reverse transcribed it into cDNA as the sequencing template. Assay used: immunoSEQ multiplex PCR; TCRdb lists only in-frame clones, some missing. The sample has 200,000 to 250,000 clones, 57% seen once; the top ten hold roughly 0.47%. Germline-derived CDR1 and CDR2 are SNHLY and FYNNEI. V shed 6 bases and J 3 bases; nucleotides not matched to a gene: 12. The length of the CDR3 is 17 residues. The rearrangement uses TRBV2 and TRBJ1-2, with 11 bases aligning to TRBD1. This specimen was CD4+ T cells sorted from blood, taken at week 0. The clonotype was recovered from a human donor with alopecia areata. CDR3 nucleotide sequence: TGTGCCAGCAGCCGAGGACAGGGGGCATATGAGGACTATGGCTACACCTTC. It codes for CASSRGQGAYEDYGYTF.